A single T cell receptor beta chain is shown here with its context. Its cognate antigen is unknown. The sample comes from a study of memory CD4+ T cells and cytomegalovirus serostatus. Study results and caveats: A US-trained random forest predicted CMV serostatus with median AUC around 0.9.

The sort gate was single viable CD3+CD4+CD8-CD45RO+ cells for memory CD4+ T cells. Data came from immunoSEQ multiplex PCR; TCRdb stores just in-frame clones and leaves some out. The table shows fewer than 40,000 clones, with 78% occurring only once. This TCR was sampled from an adult in good health and CMV-seronegative. Sequencing input: memory CD4+ T cells from blood.

CDR3 DNA: TGTGCCAGCAGCCCCTCAGGACAGGTCACAGATACGCAGTATTTT. It specifies CASSPSGQVTDTQYF. V is TRBV7-3 and J is TRBJ2-3, with 7 bases aligning to TRBD1. V lost 5 bases and J lost 2; bases outside the gene matches: 7. CDR3 size: 15 residues. The germline CDR1 and CDR2 sequences are SGHTA and FQGTGA.